What follows describes a single T cell receptor beta chain. This entry is derived from a study of siplizumab effects on memory and regulatory T cells. Profiled with immunoSEQ multiplex PCR; TCRdb holds only in-frame clones, not every one. This table holds tens of thousands of clones, just over 90% found once. The source material was CD8+ T cells sorted from blood. This sequence originates from a human donor in good health.

The CDR3 sequence is CASSHGTSASYNEQFF. As DNA, the CDR3 is TGCGCCAGCAGCCACGGTACTAGCGCCTCCTACAATGAGCAGTTCTTC. The chain couples TRBV4-1 to TRBJ2-1, with 7 bases lining up with TRBD2. V lost 3 bases to trimming and J lost 0 bases; unmatched junction nucleotides: 5. CDR1 is MGHRA and CDR2 is YSYEKL in the germline V gene. There are 16 residues in the CDR3.